The T cell receptor (beta chain) described here comes from a study of molecular identifiers for immune sequencing clone quantification. Looking at the study overall: Replicates partitioned RNA from around 20,000 or 100,000 naive CD8 cells into five parts, sequencing four.

Trimming took off 1 base at V and 2 bases at J, with 10 bases between the two ends. Germline CDR1 MDHEN, CDR2 SYDVKM. The CDR3 covers 15 residues. Making the bulk TCR libraries relied on previously described methods and listed TCR primers. One entry per CDR3 protein results from TCRdb running MiXCR on the PCR reads. The sample holds more than 250,000 distinct CDR3 sequences, roughly a fifth seen once. Ten or more counts support this clonotype. The target antigen is unknown. General study points: Clone sizes that are highly expanded could be underestimated when identical TCR molecules share a barcode.

The clonotype comes from a human donor in good health. Some libraries in this study had Jurkat cell RNA spiked in. Sequencing was performed on naive CD8+ T cells from blood, with Jurkat cell RNA spiked in. Subset in this sample: FACS-sorted CD8+CD4-CCR7+CD45RA+ naive T cells. The rearrangement links TRBV28 to TRBJ2-3, with D possibly TRBD1 on 5 matching bases. CDR3 sequence (DNA): TGTGCCAGCAGTTTATTACAGGAGTTCACAGATACGCAGTATTTT. Translated: CASSLLQEFTDTQYF.